One sample yielded the 6 T cell receptor beta chains listed below, sequenced in a study of shared clonotypes between healthy human individuals. Repertoires were generated with immunoSEQ multiplex PCR, while TCRdb's copy carries only in-frame clones and drops some. The sample consists of approximately 650,000 clones, about 95% of them appearing once. Terminally differentiated effector memory CD45RA+ cells were excluded from the naive CD8 cells, which were CD45RO-negative and positively selected for CCR7. The specimen was naive CD8+ T cells sorted from blood. The source is a woman in her 30s in good health.

This sequence joins TRBV27 and TRBJ2-7, with D perhaps TRBD2 (5 bases). Germline values: CDR1 MNHEY, CDR2 SMNVEV (reference sequence). The CDR3 has 16 amino acids. V was cut by 0 bases and J by 2 bases, with 14 bases left in between. CDR3 in amino acids: CASSLSSSGNTYEQYF. The CDR3 DNA sequence: TGTGCCAGCAGTTTATCGTCCAGCGGAAATACCTACGAGCAGTACTTC.

The V and J genes are TRBV11-2 and TRBJ2-7; 7 bases are shared with TRBD2. The CDR3 contains 14 residues. The J segment lost 6 bases and the V segment lost 5 bases, leaving 10 bases of the junction unmatched. Germline V gene lookup returns CDR1 SGHAT and CDR2 FQNNGV. CDR3 sequence (DNA): TGTGCCAGCAGCCGAAAGACTAGCCGCCGCGAGCAGTACTTC. Translated: CASSRKTSRREQYF.

In this sample, this clone turned up once. The chain joins TRBV13 to TRBJ2-7, with D possibly called TRBD1 or TRBD2 (5 bases each). CDR1 and CDR2 (germline): PRHDT, FYEKMQ (reference sequence). V was trimmed by 3 bases and J by 6 bases, leaving 21 bases between them. The CDR3 totals 16 residues. CDR3 in amino acids: CASSFNGAGQRGEQYF. As DNA, the CDR3 is TGTGCCAGCAGCTTCAACGGGGCGGGTCAAAGAGGCGAGCAGTACTTC.

The gene calls are TRBV6-1 and TRBJ1-5; D uncertain. Trimming took 5 bases from V and 3 from J, leaving 11 bases between them. The CDR3 has 14 residues. CDR1 is MNHNS, CDR2 SASEGT, per germline. In DNA, the CDR3 is TGTGCCAGCAGTTGGACGGCCCCCAATCAGCCCCAGCATTTT. It codes for CASSWTAPNQPQHF.

The chain couples TRBV2 to TRBJ2-3; TRBD1 matches at 8 bases. This CDR3 spans 14 amino acids. The germline CDR1 and CDR2 sequences are SNHLY and FYNNEI. V lost 8 bases to trimming and J lost 3 bases; unmatched junction nucleotides: 7. CDR3 amino acids: CASSEDRGTDTQYF. The CDR3 region has the DNA TGTGCCAGCTCCGAAGACAGGGGTACAGATACGCAGTATTTT.

The chain uses TRBV19 and TRBJ2-1; D is unresolved. V gave up 6 bases and J gave up 7 bases, with 7 bases separating them. Per germline, CDR1 LNHDA and CDR2 SQIVND (reference sequence). The CDR3 spans 11 residues. The CDR3 bases are TGTGCCAGTAGATCCACAAATGAGCAGTTCTTC. Its translation is CASRSTNEQFF. Filled out from reference TRBV19 and TRBJ2-1, the complete variable domain reads DGGITQSPKYLFRKEGQNVTLSCEQNLNHDAMYWYRQDPGQGLRLIYYSQIVNDFQKGDIAEGYSVSREKKESFPLTVTSAQKNPTAFYLCASRSTNEQFFGPGTRLTVL.